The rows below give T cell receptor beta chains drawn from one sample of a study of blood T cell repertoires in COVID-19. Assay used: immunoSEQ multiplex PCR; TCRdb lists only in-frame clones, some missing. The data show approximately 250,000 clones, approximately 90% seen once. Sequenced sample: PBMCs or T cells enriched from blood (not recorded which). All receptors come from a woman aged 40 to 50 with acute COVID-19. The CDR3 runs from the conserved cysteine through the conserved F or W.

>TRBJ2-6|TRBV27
CASSWTGVGANVLTF
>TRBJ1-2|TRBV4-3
CASSQDVRTMGYGYTF
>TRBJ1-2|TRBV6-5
CASSYQGQGYGYTF
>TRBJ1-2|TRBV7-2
CASSYATGTGGYTF
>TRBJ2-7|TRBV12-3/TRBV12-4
CASSIGTSSEQYF
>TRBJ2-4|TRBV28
CASSLSGSIQYF
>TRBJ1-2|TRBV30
CACSPTGFGYGYTF
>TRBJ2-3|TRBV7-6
CASSFAREEWPDTQYF
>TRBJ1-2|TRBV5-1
CASSLGGFVDGYTF
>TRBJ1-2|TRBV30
CAWSVLHRSGYTF
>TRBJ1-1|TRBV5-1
CASSLGRVFSTEAFF
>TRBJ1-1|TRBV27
CASSLLNRQDPAFF
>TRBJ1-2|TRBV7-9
CASSLAQDGYGYTF
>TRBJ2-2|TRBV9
CASGMHRGRTGELFF
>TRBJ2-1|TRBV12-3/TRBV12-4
CASSKRNEQFF
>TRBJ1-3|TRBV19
CASSTLNSGNTIYF
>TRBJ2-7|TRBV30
CAWDSGPYEQYF
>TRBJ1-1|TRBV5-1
CASSLTGNTEAFF
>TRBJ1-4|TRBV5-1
CASGAGATNEKLFF
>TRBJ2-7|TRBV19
CASSIDLGQPYEQYF
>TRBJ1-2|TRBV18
CASSPNDRGPDYGYTF
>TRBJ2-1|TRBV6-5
CASSYSTTSGSEQFF
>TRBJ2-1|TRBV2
CASSESRAGPYNEQFF
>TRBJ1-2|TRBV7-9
CASSFSADRGAYGYTF
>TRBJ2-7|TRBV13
CASSSRQNLYEQYF
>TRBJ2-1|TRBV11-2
CASSLDKAKREEDEQFF
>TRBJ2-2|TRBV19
CASSPRQGHGELFF
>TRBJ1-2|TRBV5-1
CASSLDPGYGYTF
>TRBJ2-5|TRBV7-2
CASSSGQGKTQYF
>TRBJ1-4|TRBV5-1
CASSYQPRKRGEKLFF
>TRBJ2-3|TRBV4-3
CASSHDTLAGGNSDTQYF
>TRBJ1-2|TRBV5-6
CASSNRGPRYGYTF
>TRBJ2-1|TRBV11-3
CASSLDFAGARDEQFF
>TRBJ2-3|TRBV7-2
CASSLAVLAGHTDTQYF
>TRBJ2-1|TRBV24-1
CATSDLPGTGALLFSYNEQFF
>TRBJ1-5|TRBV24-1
CATSDPGESNQPQHF
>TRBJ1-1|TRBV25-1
CASSRGRDTEAFF
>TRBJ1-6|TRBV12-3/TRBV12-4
CASSSAGAGTLHF